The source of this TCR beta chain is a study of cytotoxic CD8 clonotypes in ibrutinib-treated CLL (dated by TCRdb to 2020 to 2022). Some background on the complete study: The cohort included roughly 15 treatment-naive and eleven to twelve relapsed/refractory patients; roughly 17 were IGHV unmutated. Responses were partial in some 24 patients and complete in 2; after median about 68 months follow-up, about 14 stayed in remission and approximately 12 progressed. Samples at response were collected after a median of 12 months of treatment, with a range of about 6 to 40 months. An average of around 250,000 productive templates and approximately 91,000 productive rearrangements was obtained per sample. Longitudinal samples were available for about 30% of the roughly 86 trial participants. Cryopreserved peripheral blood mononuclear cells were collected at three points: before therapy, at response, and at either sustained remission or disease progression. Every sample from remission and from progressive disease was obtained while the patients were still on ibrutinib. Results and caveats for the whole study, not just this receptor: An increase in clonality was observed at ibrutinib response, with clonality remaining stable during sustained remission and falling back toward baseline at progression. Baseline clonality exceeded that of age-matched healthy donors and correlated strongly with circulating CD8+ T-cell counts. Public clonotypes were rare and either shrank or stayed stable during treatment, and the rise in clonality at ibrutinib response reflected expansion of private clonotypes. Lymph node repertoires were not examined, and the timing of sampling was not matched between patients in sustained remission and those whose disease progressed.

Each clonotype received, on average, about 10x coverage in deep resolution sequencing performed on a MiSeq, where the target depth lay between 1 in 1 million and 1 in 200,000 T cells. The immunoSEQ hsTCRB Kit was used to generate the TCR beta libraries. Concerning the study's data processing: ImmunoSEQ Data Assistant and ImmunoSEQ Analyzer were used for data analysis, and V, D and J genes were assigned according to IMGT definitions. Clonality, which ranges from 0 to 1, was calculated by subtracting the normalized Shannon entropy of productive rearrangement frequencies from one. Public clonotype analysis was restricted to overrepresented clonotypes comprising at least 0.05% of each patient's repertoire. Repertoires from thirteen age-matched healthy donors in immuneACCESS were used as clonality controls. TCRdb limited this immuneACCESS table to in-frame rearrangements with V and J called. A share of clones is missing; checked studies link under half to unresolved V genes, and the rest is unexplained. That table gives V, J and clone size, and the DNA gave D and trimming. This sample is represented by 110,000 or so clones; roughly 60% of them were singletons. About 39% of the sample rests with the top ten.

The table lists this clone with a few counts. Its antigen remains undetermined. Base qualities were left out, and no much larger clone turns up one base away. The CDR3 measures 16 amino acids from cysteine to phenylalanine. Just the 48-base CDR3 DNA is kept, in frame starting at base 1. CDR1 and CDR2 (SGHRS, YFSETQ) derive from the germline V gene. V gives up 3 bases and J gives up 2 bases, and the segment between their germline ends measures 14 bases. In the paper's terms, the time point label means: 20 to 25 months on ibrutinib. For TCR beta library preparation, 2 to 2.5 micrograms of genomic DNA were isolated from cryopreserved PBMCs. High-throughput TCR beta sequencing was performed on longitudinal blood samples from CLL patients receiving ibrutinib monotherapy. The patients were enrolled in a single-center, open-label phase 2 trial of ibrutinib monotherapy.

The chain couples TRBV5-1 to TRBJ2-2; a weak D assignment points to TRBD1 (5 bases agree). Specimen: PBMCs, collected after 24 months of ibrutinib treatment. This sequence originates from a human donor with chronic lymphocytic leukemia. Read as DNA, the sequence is TGCGCCAGCAGCTACCAGGGCCGGTTTAACACCGGGGAGCTGTTTTTT. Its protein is CASSYQGRFNTGELFF.